These 14 T cell receptor beta chains were sequenced from one sample in a study of blood T cell repertoires in COVID-19 (TCRdb year 2020). Libraries came from the immunoSEQ multiplex PCR assay. As stored in TCRdb, this immuneACCESS dataset retains in-frame rearrangements with V and J assigned. A fraction of the clones does not appear; measured against another copy, unresolved V genes explain less than half of the discrepancy, and the remainder lacks a known reason. This sample lists approximately 190,000 clones; under 90% were detected once. Of the sample, about an eighth is held by the ten largest clones. Sample: peripheral blood. The receptors were sampled from a man younger than 40 with active or convalescent COVID-19.

This chain uses TRBV24-1 with TRBJ2-1; 12 nucleotides line up with TRBD1. Looked up from germline, CDR1 is KGHDR and CDR2 is SFDVKD. After removal of 3 bases from V and 0 bases from J, the junction contained 8 bases not matched to a gene. This CDR3 comprises 19 residues. CDR3 amino acids: CATSDAGTGGASSYNEQFF. In DNA form, the CDR3 reads TGTGCCACCAGTGATGCCGGGACAGGGGGCGCCAGCTCCTACAATGAGCAGTTCTTC.

The CDR3 DNA sequence: TGCAGCGTTGAAGCAGATCCGACAGGGGCCACCGGGGAGCTGTTTTTT. This sequence encodes CSVEADPTGATGELFF. The chain combines TRBV29-1 with TRBJ2-2; TRBD1 matches 8 bases. CDR1 and CDR2 from the germline V gene are SQVTM and ANQGSEA. The V and J ends lost 1 base and 4 bases, in that order; junction bases with no gene match: 8. The CDR3 extends over 16 amino acids.

The V call is TRBV10-3, the J call TRBJ2-2; tentatively, D is TRBD1 (6 bases). Germline-derived CDR1 and CDR2 are ENHRY and SYGVKD. The germline V and J ends were trimmed by 8 bases and 4 bases, with 14 bases remaining between them. The CDR3 loop spans 14 amino acids. DNA for the CDR3: TGTGCCATCCGCGGGCAGGGGAGCACCGGGGAGCTGTTTTTT. As protein: CAIRGQGSTGELFF.

The chain employs TRBV15 and TRBJ1-5, with D possibly being TRBD1 (6 bases). The CDR3 totals 17 residues. Germline assignment: CDR1 LNHNV and CDR2 YYDKDF (reference sequence). V was trimmed by 1 base and J by 7 bases, leaving 20 bases between them. The CDR3 sequence is CATSRGGAGGRRQPQHF. The CDR3 bases are TGTGCCACCAGCAGAGGGGGGGCGGGGGGAAGGCGGCAGCCCCAGCATTTT.

This clone was seen many times. The rearrangement links TRBV4-1 to TRBJ1-1, with D possibly being TRBD1 (5 bases). This CDR3 is 15 amino acids long. Germline V gene sequence: CDR1 MGHRA, CDR2 YSYEKL. V lost 1 base and J lost 4, with 13 bases in between. As DNA, the CDR3 is TGCGCCAGCAGCCAAGTTTGGGGGGAGATCACTGAAGCTTTCTTT. Amino acid sequence: CASSQVWGEITEAFF.

This chain uses TRBV6-6 with TRBJ2-1; 7 nucleotides match TRBD2. Germline CDR1 and CDR2: MNHNY and SVGAGI (reference sequence). This CDR3 spans 17 amino acids. V lost 5 bases to trimming and J lost 5 bases; unmatched junction nucleotides: 15. The CDR3 sequence is CASSPRGGGPLDNEQFF. CDR3 nucleotides: TGTGCCAGCAGTCCACGAGGCGGGGGTCCACTAGACAATGAGCAGTTCTTC.

This rearrangement joins TRBV2 to TRBJ1-1; D not certain. V dropped 6 bases and J dropped 0 bases, with 11 bases sitting between them. There are 14 residues in the CDR3. Germline V gene lookup returns CDR1 SNHLY and CDR2 FYNNEI. The CDR3 DNA sequence: TGTGCCAGCAGGCCGCAGATTCTGAACACTGAAGCTTTCTTT. It encodes CASRPQILNTEAFF.

This clone is a singleton in its sample. This sequence joins TRBV5-1 and TRBJ2-2, with D possibly matching TRBD2 (6 bases). Germline assignment: CDR1 SGHRS and CDR2 YFSETQ. The CDR3 totals 16 residues. The germline V and J ends were trimmed by 3 bases and 1 base, with 13 bases remaining between them. The CDR3 is CASSSSLGGNTGELFF. CDR3 sequence (DNA): TGCGCCAGCAGCTCGAGTCTGGGAGGGAACACCGGGGAGCTGTTTTTT.

The genes are TRBV12-5 and TRBJ1-1; possibly TRBD1 for D (6 bases). V dropped 6 bases and J dropped 3 bases, with 14 bases sitting between them. CDR3 length: 14 amino acids. The V gene's germline CDR1 is LGHNT and CDR2 FRNRAP. The CDR3: CASGTRTDYTEAFF. Here the CDR3 DNA reads TGTGCTAGTGGAACCAGGACAGACTACACTGAAGCTTTCTTT.

The rearrangement links TRBV28 to TRBJ1-1, with no clear D. The V gene's germline CDR1 is MDHEN and CDR2 SYDVKM. This CDR3 spans 12 amino acids. V lost 8 bases and J lost 0, with 7 bases in between. DNA of the CDR3: TGTGCCAGCGGAGCTTTGAACACTGAAGCTTTCTTT. This gives the protein CASGALNTEAFF.

The chain combines TRBV19 with TRBJ2-1; D is possibly TRBD1 (5 bases). The CDR3 spans 14 residues. CDR1 is LNHDA and CDR2 is SQIVND in the germline V gene (reference sequence). The V and J ends lost 4 bases and 7 bases respectively, with 14 bases between them. The CDR3 loop is CASSKETRVNEQFF. CDR3 sequence (DNA): TGTGCCAGTAGTAAGGAGACCAGGGTTAATGAGCAGTTCTTC. Complete variable domain (other parts from reference TRBV19 and TRBJ2-1): DGGITQSPKYLFRKEGQNVTLSCEQNLNHDAMYWYRQDPGQGLRLIYYSQIVNDFQKGDIAEGYSVSREKKESFPLTVTSAQKNPTAFYLCASSKETRVNEQFFGPGTRLTVL.

V is TRBV9 and J is TRBJ1-2; 9 bases agree with TRBD1. Germline-derived CDR1 and CDR2 are SGDLS and YYNGEE. Trimming cost V 7 bases and J 2 bases; bases outside gene matches: 18. The CDR3 is made up of 18 amino acids. CDR3: CASHSPSGTGNGNYGYTF. CDR3 DNA sequence: TGTGCCAGCCATTCCCCCTCCGGGACAGGGAATGGAAACTATGGCTACACCTTC.

The chain is built from TRBV19 and TRBJ1-4, with TRBD1 identical over 7 bases. There are 14 residues in the CDR3. The trim removed 5 bases at V and 3 bases at J, leaving 3 bases unmatched. Per germline, CDR1 LNHDA and CDR2 SQIVND (reference sequence). CDR3 in amino acids: CASSVGTANEKLFF. CDR3 in DNA: TGTGCCAGTAGTGTGGGGACAGCTAATGAAAAACTGTTTTTT.

CDR3 bases: TGTGCCAGCAGTGACTCGGCGGGAGGGGGCAATGAGCAGTTCTTC. Its protein product is CASSDSAGGGNEQFF. The chain recombines TRBV6-4 with TRBJ2-1; 9 bases agree with TRBD2. J lost 6 bases, V lost 0 bases, and 3 bases had no gene match. CDR3 length: 15 amino acids. Germline values: CDR1 MRHNA, CDR2 SNTAGT.